This T cell receptor beta chain was profiled in a study of shared clonotypes between healthy human individuals. The germline gives CDR1 SGHAT, CDR2 FQNNGV. Trimming left V 0 bases short and J 5 bases short, with 10 bases between. This CDR3 region has 14 residues. This clone came up a few times. Assay: immunoSEQ multiplex PCR; the TCRdb copy retains only in-frame clones and omits some. The table includes approximately 500,000 clones, about 79% detected once. The sequenced material came from PBMCs. This chain links TRBV11-2 with TRBJ1-1; tentative D call: TRBD1 (6 bases). The sequence was obtained from a middle-aged woman in good health. Some clones in this sample may be carry-over from other donors' samples. The CDR3 nucleotides read TGTGCCAGCAGCTTAGAAGGGGGGCGTACTGAAGCTTTCTTT. Amino acids: CASSLEGGRTEAFF.